The entry below describes one T cell receptor beta chain. Its antigen is still unknown. Per-base qualities were not stored, and no clone one base away is much larger. Library construction relied on 5' RACE. TCRdb shows the sequencer as Illumina HiSeq 2500. A second PCR of about 6 to 12 cycles was run with a J-beta primer mix and a sample-barcoded 5' primer. Each TCR beta cDNA molecule received a unique molecular identifier from a template-switch 5' adaptor carrying 12 random nucleotides. Each sample yielded at least 3 million CDR3-containing paired-end reads. First-strand cDNA was synthesized from all RNA with the Mint cDNA synthesis kit, primed by a TRBC-specific oligonucleotide. All cDNA was treated with uracil-DNA glycosylase and then went through a first 18-cycle PCR with the universal primers M1SS and BC2_uni_R. Turning to the authors' computational methods: For normalization, 1 million high-quality reads, each with a distinct molecular identifier, were randomly selected from each sample. Instead of being binned into consensus sequences, reads that shared molecular identifiers were thrown out. MiTCR, set to a Q25 quality threshold and the strictest error-elimination algorithm, was used for CDR3 identification, clonotype clustering and error correction. A nonparametric unseen species model using Euler transformation provided a lower-bound estimate of total TCR beta diversity. TCRdb redid the processing of the public reads, applying fastp at Q25 and MiXCR, and retained in-frame beta chains. Here each entry gathers all rows of one CDR3 protein and keeps the most common genes and DNA. What appears here as the V and J calls and clone size reflects TCRdb's work, not the paper's. The sample table contains fewer than 950,000 distinct CDR3 sequences; only one count was recorded for roughly 50% of them. About 42% of the sample belongs to the ten largest clones.

The entry originates in a study of blood T cells in healthy people across ages (dated by TCRdb to 2013 to 2016). For the wider study: In model experiments, template switching captured roughly one uniquely barcoded TCR beta cDNA molecule for every two T cells. To avoid experimental bias, donors of different ages were randomly spread across the sequencing lanes. To track age-related changes in TCR beta repertoire diversity, the study relied on deep sequencing normalized with unique cDNA molecular identifiers. Donors were grouped into four age groups: young (average roughly 15 years), middle-aged (less than 40), aged (roughly 67) and long-lived (around 80). For two donors (one aged 18 to 30 and one aged 80 or older), the study analyzed two additional independent replicas of 1 million unique cDNA reads from the same blood draw.

Summary of the overall study and its limitations: Because the CMV infection status of the donors was unknown, age-related changes in expanded clonotypes may potentially have been confounded. Since profiling was done on bulk unsorted PBMCs, naive and antigen-experienced compartments could not be conclusively compared. Estimates of total diversity from one million sequenced T cells were regarded as lower bounds and underestimates. A strong correlation was found between observed TCR beta diversity and the percentage of naive T cells measured by flow cytometry. As age increased, observed TCR beta diversity per million T cells dropped in a roughly linear way, and a significant reduction was already evident by age around 41. Compared with the aged group, the long-lived group had more naive CD4+ T cells, fewer expanded clones and increased TCR diversity, a pattern suggesting age selection.

Including cysteine and phenylalanine, the CDR3 has 17 amino acids. The read is trimmed to its CDR3 DNA, 51 bases read in frame from base 1. Here V drops 0 bases and J drops 1 base, and the junction holds 4 bases not matched to any gene. Systemically healthy Caucasian individuals from Russia, approximately 39 in total and aged roughly 6 to 90 years, were included as donors. Each donor gave roughly 11 milliliters of peripheral blood, drawn into EDTA-treated Vacutainer tubes. PBMCs were isolated by Ficoll-Paque density-gradient centrifugation, with at least 6 million obtained per sample. Trizol reagent was used to extract total RNA from the PBMCs, yielding at least 5 micrograms per sample. For every donor, flow cytometry on a PBMC aliquot measured the percentage of naive CD45RAhigh/CD27high T cells.

The chain employs TRBV12-3 or TRBV12-4 and TRBJ2-5; 11 central nucleotides agree with TRBD1. This clonotype was obtained from an older man in good health. Sample: blood. The CDR3 here reads CASSLAQGTGGQETQYF. The sequence in DNA is TGTGCCAGCAGTTTAGCCCAGGGGACAGGGGGCCAAGAGACCCAGTACTTC.